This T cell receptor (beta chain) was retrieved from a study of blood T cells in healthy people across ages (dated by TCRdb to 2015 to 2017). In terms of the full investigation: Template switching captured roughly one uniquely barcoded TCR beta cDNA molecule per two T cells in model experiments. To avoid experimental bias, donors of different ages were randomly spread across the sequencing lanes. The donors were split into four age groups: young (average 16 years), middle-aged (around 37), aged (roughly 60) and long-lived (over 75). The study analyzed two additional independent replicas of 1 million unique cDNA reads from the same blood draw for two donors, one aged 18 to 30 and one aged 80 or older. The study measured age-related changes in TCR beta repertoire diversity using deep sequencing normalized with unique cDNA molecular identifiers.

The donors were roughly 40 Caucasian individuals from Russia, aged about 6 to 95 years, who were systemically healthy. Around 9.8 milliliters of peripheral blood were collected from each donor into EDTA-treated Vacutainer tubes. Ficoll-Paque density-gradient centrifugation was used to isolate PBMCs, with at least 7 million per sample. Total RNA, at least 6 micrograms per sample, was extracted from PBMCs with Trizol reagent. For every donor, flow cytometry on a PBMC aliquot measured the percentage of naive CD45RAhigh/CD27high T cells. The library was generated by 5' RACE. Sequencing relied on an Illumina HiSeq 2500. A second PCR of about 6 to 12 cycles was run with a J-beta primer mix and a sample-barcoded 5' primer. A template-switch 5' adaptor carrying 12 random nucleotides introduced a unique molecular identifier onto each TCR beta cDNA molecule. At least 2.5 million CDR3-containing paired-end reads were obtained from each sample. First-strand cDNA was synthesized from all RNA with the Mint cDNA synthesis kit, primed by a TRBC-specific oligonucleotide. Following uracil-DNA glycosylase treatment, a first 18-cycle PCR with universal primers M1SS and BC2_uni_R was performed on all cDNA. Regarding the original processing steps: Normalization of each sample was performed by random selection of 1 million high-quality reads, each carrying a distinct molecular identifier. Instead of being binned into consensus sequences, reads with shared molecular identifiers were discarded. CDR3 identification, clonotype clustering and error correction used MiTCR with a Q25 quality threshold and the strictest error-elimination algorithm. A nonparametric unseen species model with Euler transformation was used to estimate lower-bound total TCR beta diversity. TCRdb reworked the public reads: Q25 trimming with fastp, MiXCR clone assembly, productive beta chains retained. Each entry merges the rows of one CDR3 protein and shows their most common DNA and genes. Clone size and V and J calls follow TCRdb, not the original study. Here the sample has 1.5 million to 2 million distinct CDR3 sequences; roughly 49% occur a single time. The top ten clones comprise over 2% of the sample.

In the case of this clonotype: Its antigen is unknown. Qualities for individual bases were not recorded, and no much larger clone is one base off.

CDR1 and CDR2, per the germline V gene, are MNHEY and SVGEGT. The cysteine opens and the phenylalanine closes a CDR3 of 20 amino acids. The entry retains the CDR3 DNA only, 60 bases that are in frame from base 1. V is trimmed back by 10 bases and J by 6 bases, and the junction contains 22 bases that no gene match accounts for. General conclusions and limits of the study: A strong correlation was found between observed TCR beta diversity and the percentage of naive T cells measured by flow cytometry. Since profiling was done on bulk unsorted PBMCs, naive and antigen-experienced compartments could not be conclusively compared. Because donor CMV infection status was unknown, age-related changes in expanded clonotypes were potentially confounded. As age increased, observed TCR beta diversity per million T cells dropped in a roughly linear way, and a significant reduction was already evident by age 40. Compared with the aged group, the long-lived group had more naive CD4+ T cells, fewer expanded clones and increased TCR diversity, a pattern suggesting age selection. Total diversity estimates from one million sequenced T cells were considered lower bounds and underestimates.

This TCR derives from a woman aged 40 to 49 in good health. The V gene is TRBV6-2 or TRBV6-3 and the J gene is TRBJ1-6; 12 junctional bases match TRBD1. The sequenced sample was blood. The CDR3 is CATESRTGTGGRLGNSPLHF. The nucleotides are TGTGCCACGGAAAGTCGGACCGGGACAGGGGGCCGTCTCGGTAATTCACCCCTCCACTTT.